The 24 T cell receptor beta chains below were found in one sample sequenced in a study of cytomegalovirus exposure and HLA in healthy donors. PCR involved 60 Vbeta and 13 Jbeta primers. Sequencing was performed with immunoSEQ multiplex PCR; in TCRdb, only in-frame clones are kept and a portion is missing. The table records 75,000 to 100,000 clones, under 85% of them present only once. The material sequenced was PBMCs. The receptors stem from a man between 18 and 35 years old in good health and CMV-seropositive.

The table lists this clone with a count of one. V and J are TRBV6-5 and TRBJ2-7; a weak D match, TRBD2 (7 bases). The CDR3 has 14 residues. Trimming shortened V by 6 bases and J by 4 bases, and 16 bases separated the two germline ends. CDR1 and CDR2 (germline): MNHEY, SVGAGI. CDR3 sequence: CASRRGGVGYEQYF. For the CDR3, the DNA is TGTGCCAGCAGACGAGGGGGGGTCGGGTACGAGCAGTACTTC.

This clone came up a few times. The V and J genes are TRBV2 and TRBJ2-1; D may be TRBD2 (7 bases). Germline CDR1 and CDR2: SNHLY and FYNNEI. V lost 7 bases, J lost 7 bases, and 17 bases lay in between. This CDR3 spans 14 amino acids. CDR3 coding DNA: TGTGCCAGCAAAACGGGGGGCGGGTCGAATGAGCAGTTCTTC. Translated, it gives CASKTGGGSNEQFF. Combining the CDR3 with reference TRBV2 and TRBJ2-1 gives the whole variable domain EPEVTQTPSHQVTQMGQEVILRCVPISNHLYFYWYRQILGQKVEFLVSFYNNEISEKSEIFDDQFSVERPDGSNFTLKIRSTKLEDSAMYFCASKTGGGSNEQFFGPGTRLTVL.

This clone was seen more than once but under ten times. CDR3 in DNA: TGCGCCAGCAGCTTCCCAGGGCCGAATTCACCCCTCCACTTT. It yields the protein CASSFPGPNSPLHF. The chain uses TRBV5-1 and TRBJ1-6; a possible D gene is TRBD1 (5 bases). The CDR3 runs 14 residues. Trimming removed 2 bases at V and 7 bases at J, with 10 bases between. Looked up from germline, CDR1 is SGHRS and CDR2 is YFSETQ.

The sample holds a few counts of this clone. The chain combines TRBV6-5 with TRBJ1-5, with 8 positions matching TRBD1. From germline, CDR1 is MNHEY and CDR2 SVGAGI. This CDR3 has 15 amino acids. V was pared by 6 bases and J by 0 bases, with 4 bases of the junction left unmatched. The CDR3 here is CASRSQGASNQPQHF. CDR3 bases: TGTGCCAGCAGATCTCAGGGGGCTAGCAATCAGCCCCAGCATTTT.

The chain recombines TRBV5-1 with TRBJ2-7, with a tentative D call TRBD1 (7 bases). Germline values: CDR1 SGHRS, CDR2 YFSETQ. This CDR3 region has 13 residues. With 4 bases removed from V and 2 bases from J, the gap between germline ends came to 10 bases. CDR3 protein: CASSAGTAYEQYF. CDR3 bases: TGCGCCAGCAGCGCGGGGACAGCCTACGAGCAGTACTTC.

The sample holds one count of this clone. The chain recombines TRBV4-1 with TRBJ1-4; weak D call: TRBD1 (5 bases). Germline lookup yields CDR1 MGHRA and CDR2 YSYEKL. The CDR3 extends over 15 amino acids. With 0 bases removed from V and 3 bases from J, the gap between germline ends came to 8 bases. CDR3 DNA: TGCGCCAGCAGCCAAGAGGGACTTGCTAATGAAAAACTGTTTTTT. Translation gives CASSQEGLANEKLFF.

The chain carries TRBV19 and TRBJ1-1; D gene ambiguous. Germline V gives CDR1 LNHDA, CDR2 SQIVND (reference sequence). V lost 5 bases to trimming and J lost 1 base, with 14 bases between them. The length of the CDR3 is 15 residues. CDR3 coding DNA: TGTGCCAGTAGTGTCCTCCTCGGTAGGAACACTGAAGCTTTCTTT. This sequence encodes CASSVLLGRNTEAFF.

V and J are TRBV9 and TRBJ1-3; no clear D. The CDR3 is 14 residues long. In germline, CDR1 is SGDLS, CDR2 YYNGEE. Trimming took off 4 bases at V and 0 bases at J, with 8 bases between the two ends. CDR3 in DNA: TGTGCCAGCAGCCGACTCTACTCTGGAAACACCATATATTTT. Its translation is CASSRLYSGNTIYF.

V usage is TRBV6-6 and J usage is TRBJ2-1; no definite D call. V gave up 5 bases and J gave up 4 bases, with 15 bases separating them. Germline CDR1 MNHNY, CDR2 SVGAGI (reference sequence). The CDR3 covers 15 residues. The CDR3 is CASSVDGYPYNEQFF. The CDR3 coding sequence is TGTGCCAGCAGTGTCGACGGGTACCCTTACAATGAGCAGTTCTTC.

The rearrangement links TRBV7-9 to TRBJ2-3; 7 bases agree with TRBD1. The V segment lost 5 bases and the J segment 5 bases; nucleotides outside the gene matches: 10. Germline V CDR1 and CDR2: SEHNR, FQNEAQ (reference sequence). The CDR3 extends over 15 amino acids. The CDR3 nucleotides read TGTGCCAGCAGCACCTCGACAGGGTTAATAGATACGCAGTATTTT. Translation: CASSTSTGLIDTQYF.

The chain joins TRBV6-1 to TRBJ2-2, with TRBD1 as a possible D gene (6 bases). The germline V gene encodes CDR1 MNHNS and CDR2 SASEGT. This CDR3 has 14 residues. V was shortened by 5 bases and J by 4 bases, with 11 bases between the two germline ends. Here the CDR3 reads CASSIGQSTGELFF. The DNA of the CDR3 is TGTGCCAGCAGTATCGGACAGAGCACCGGGGAGCTGTTTTTT.

V usage is TRBV2 and J usage is TRBJ2-4; a possible D gene is TRBD2 (6 bases). The CDR3 totals 16 residues. Looked up from germline, CDR1 is SNHLY and CDR2 is FYNNEI. Trimming cost V 2 bases and J 6 bases, with 17 bases left between them. CDR3 DNA sequence: TGTGCCAGCAGTGAAAGGGGCGGAGGGGTGAGAAACATTCAGTACTTC. Translation: CASSERGGGVRNIQYF.

The chain uses TRBV6-5 and TRBJ2-1, with 8 bases lining up with TRBD1. The V gene's germline CDR1 is MNHEY and CDR2 SVGAGI. V gave up 2 bases and J gave up 7 bases; unmatched junction bases: 4. The CDR3 length is 14 residues. The CDR3 DNA follows: TGTGCCAGCAGTTACGGGACAGGTCTTAATGAGCAGTTCTTC. Protein: CASSYGTGLNEQFF.

The chain couples TRBV5-1 to TRBJ1-4; D ambiguous. Germline V gene sequence: CDR1 SGHRS, CDR2 YFSETQ. This CDR3 region has 13 residues. Trimming took off 3 bases at V and 8 bases at J, with 11 bases between the two ends. The chain's CDR3 is CASSSSAGEKLFF. CDR3 bases: TGCGCCAGCAGCTCAAGCGCGGGGGAAAAACTGTTTTTT.

This clone was seen more than once but under ten times. The chain has TRBV2 and TRBJ1-1; the D gene is possibly TRBD1 (5 bases). CDR3 length: 15 amino acids. V dropped 7 bases and J dropped 3 bases, with 18 bases sitting between them. CDR1 and CDR2 (germline): SNHLY, FYNNEI. The CDR3, as DNA: TGTGCCAGCACTGGGGCCGGCTTTGCGTACACTGAAGCTTTCTTT. This translates into CASTGAGFAYTEAFF.

Only a few counts were recorded for this clone. J is TRBJ1-1 and V is TRBV6-1; D gene unclear. V was pared by 3 bases and J by 0 bases, with 11 bases between. This CDR3 is built from 15 residues. Germline values: CDR1 MNHNS, CDR2 SASEGT. CDR3 protein: CASSDTNSMNTEAFF. The CDR3 nucleotides read TGTGCCAGCAGTGATACGAACAGCATGAACACTGAAGCTTTCTTT.

This chain uses TRBV19 with TRBJ1-5; no reliable D call. Trimming left V 3 bases short and J 4 bases short, with 16 bases between. Germline V lookup: CDR1 LNHDA, CDR2 SQIVND (reference sequence). CDR3 length equals 16 residues. This CDR3 reads CASSIPVAARNQPQHF. CDR3 in DNA: TGTGCCAGTAGTATCCCCGTGGCAGCTAGGAATCAGCCCCAGCATTTT.

The chain combines TRBV7-2 with TRBJ2-3; D is perhaps TRBD1 (7 bases). CDR1 is SGHTA, CDR2 FQGNSA, per germline. This CDR3 comprises 15 residues. The V and J ends lost 3 bases and 5 bases respectively, with 15 bases between them. CDR3 sequence reads: CASSFRGGGKDTQYF. The CDR3 DNA is TGTGCCAGCAGCTTTAGAGGGGGCGGGAAAGATACGCAGTATTTT.

V gene TRBV18 combines with J gene TRBJ1-1; 8 bases fit TRBD1. J was trimmed by 5 bases and V by 4 bases; bases with no gene match: 6. This CDR3 is 14 amino acids long. Germline values: CDR1 KGHSH, CDR2 LQKENI. DNA for the CDR3: TGTGCCAGCTCACAGGGGGACAGGCGTACTGAAGCTTTCTTT. Residues: CASSQGDRRTEAFF. The entire variable domain, with the rest obtained from reference TRBV18 and TRBJ1-1, is as follows: NAGVMQNPRHLVRRRGQEARLRCSPMKGHSHVYWYRQLPEEGLKFMVYLQKENIIDESGMPKERFSAEFPKEGPSILRIQQVVRGDSAAYFCASSQGDRRTEAFFGQGTRLTVV.

V is TRBV7-9 and J is TRBJ1-2; TRBD1 matches at 8 bases. Germline values: CDR1 SEHNR, CDR2 FQNEAQ (reference sequence). This CDR3 comprises 16 residues. The ends lost 1 base at V and 8 bases at J; junction bases unmatched: 12. The CDR3 DNA reads as TGTGCCAGCAGCTTAGGATCGGCAGGGGGCTACGGGGGCTACACCTTC. Translated, it gives CASSLGSAGGYGGYTF.

There are a few counts of this clone. The V and J genes are TRBV4-1 and TRBJ2-7, with 9 bases that match TRBD1. The trim removed 0 bases at V and 7 bases at J, leaving 13 bases unmatched. The CDR3 has 17 residues. Germline lookup yields CDR1 MGHRA and CDR2 YSYEKL. CDR3 DNA sequence: TGCGCCAGCAGCCAAGAATTGGCCGGGACAGGGCTATTAGAGCAGTACTTC. Protein sequence: CASSQELAGTGLLEQYF.

The gene calls are TRBV5-6 and TRBJ2-1, with D perhaps matching TRBD1 (7 bases). The germline V gene encodes CDR1 SGHDT and CDR2 YYEEEE. V was cut by 5 bases and J by 6 bases, with 24 bases left in between. The CDR3 is 17 amino acids. CDR3 bases: TGTGCCAGCAGTGCACTACAGGGGAGGCCGTACACCAATGAGCAGTTCTTC. Protein product: CASSALQGRPYTNEQFF. The variable domain in full, with the rest retrieved from reference TRBV5-6 and TRBJ2-1, is DAGVTQSPTHLIKTRGQQVTLRCSPKSGHDTVSWYQQALGQGPQFIFQYYEEEERQRGNFPDRFSGHQFPNYSSELNVNALLLGDSALYLCASSALQGRPYTNEQFFGPGTRLTVL.

As to this clone: The same CDR3 can be traced to other DNA sequences in this sample. This chain joins TRBV5-1 and TRBJ2-1; a possible D gene is TRBD2 (7 bases). Germline V gives CDR1 SGHRS, CDR2 YFSETQ. The CDR3 length is 15 residues. The ends were cut back, 0 bases at V and 4 bases at J, with 11 bases in the middle. The CDR3 sequence is CASSLVAGAYNEQFF. The CDR3 coding sequence is TGCGCCAGCAGCTTGGTGGCGGGGGCTTACAATGAGCAGTTCTTC.

This chain links TRBV5-1 with TRBJ1-1, with TRBD1 matching over 7 bases. V lost 2 bases, J lost 1 base, and 2 bases stayed unmatched. In germline, CDR1 is SGHRS, CDR2 YFSETQ. The CDR3 extends over 14 amino acids. CDR3 residues: CASSLRTGNTEAFF. The CDR3 DNA is TGCGCCAGCAGCTTAAGGACAGGGAACACTGAAGCTTTCTTT.